This paragraph reports one T cell receptor beta chain. What it recognizes is unknown. The table came from immunoSEQ multiplex PCR; TCRdb's copy has only in-frame clones and leaves some out. The sample records roughly 60,000 clones, under 85% being singletons. Patients were newly diagnosed with stage II-IVA oral cavity squamous cell carcinoma without prior systemic or radiation treatment. These oral cavity squamous cell carcinomas were HPV-negative and locally advanced. CDR1 is SGHRS and CDR2 is YFSETQ in the germline V gene. V lost 0 bases to trimming and J lost 5 bases, with 17 bases between them. The length of the CDR3 is 17 residues. The data belong to a study of neoadjuvant anti-PD-1 for oral cavity cancer. Study-wide context: Around day 43, patients without progression received a fourth nivolumab dose before surgery.

Study-wide results and limits: Non-responders to neoadjuvant nivolumab had significantly more clonal PBMC T cells than responders.

This material consisted of PBMCs, taken before nivolumab (anti-PD-1) treatment. This TCR derives from a person between 35 and 79 years old with oral cavity squamous cell carcinoma. The rearrangement links TRBV5-1 to TRBJ1-4; D may be TRBD1 (6 bases). The CDR3 DNA reads as TGCGCCAGCAGCTTGGGGGCAGGGGCCGACCGGAATGAAAAACTGTTTTTT. It codes for CASSLGAGADRNEKLFF.